Each of the 18 T cell receptor beta chains below was sequenced from the same sample in a study of shared clonotypes between healthy human individuals. Produced via immunoSEQ multiplex PCR; TCRdb's table is partial and in-frame only. Of about 2 million clones in the sample, about 95% were seen once. As defined, naive CD8 cells were CD45RO-negative and positively selected for CCR7, with terminally differentiated effector memory CD45RA+ cells excluded. The sequenced sample was naive CD8+ T cells sorted from blood. These receptors all come from a man between 18 and 35 years old in good health.

This chain connects TRBV6-5 to TRBJ2-5; TRBD1 or TRBD2 may be the D gene (5 bases each). Deletions cut 8 bases from V and 2 bases from J, with 9 bases between. Looked up from germline, CDR1 is MNHEY and CDR2 is SVGAGI. This CDR3 is built from 12 residues. The CDR3 coding sequence is TGTGCCAGCGGGGACGGTCAAGAGACCCAGTACTTC. Translation: CASGDGQETQYF.

The chain has TRBV4-2 and TRBJ1-1; a possible D gene is TRBD1 (6 bases). Per germline, CDR1 LGHNA and CDR2 YNFKEQ. The CDR3 has 17 residues. Trimming stripped 3 bases from V and 2 bases from J, with 19 bases between. CDR3 amino acids: CASSQTPTGAGNTEAFF. As DNA, the CDR3 is TGTGCCAGCAGCCAGACCCCCACGGGGGCGGGTAACACTGAAGCTTTCTTT.

The V call is TRBV7-2, the J call TRBJ2-1, with unresolved D. V lost 5 bases to trimming and J lost 4 bases, with 12 bases between them. From germline, CDR1 is SGHTA and CDR2 FQGNSA. The CDR3 spans 14 residues. CDR3: CASSTWVTYNEQFF. CDR3 sequence (DNA): TGTGCCAGCAGCACGTGGGTAACTTACAATGAGCAGTTCTTC.

The V and J genes are TRBV6-1 and TRBJ2-4, with TRBD2 identical over 8 bases. The CDR3 extends over 14 amino acids. Losses at the gene ends were 1 base for V and 8 bases for J; bases not matched to a gene: 4. CDR1 is MNHNS, CDR2 SASEGT, per germline. CDR3 protein: CASSEVSGRDIQYF. The CDR3 nucleotides read TGTGCCAGCAGTGAAGTAAGCGGGAGAGACATTCAGTACTTC.

This chain links TRBV28 with TRBJ2-1; TRBD1 matches at 10 bases. The V segment lost 3 bases and the J segment 11 bases; nucleotides outside the gene matches: 10. CDR3 size: 15 residues. Germline V gives CDR1 MDHEN, CDR2 SYDVKM. The CDR3 reads CASSFRTGGRGKQFF. Written as DNA, the CDR3 is TGTGCCAGCAGTTTTCGGACAGGGGGTCGAGGAAAGCAGTTCTTC.

This clone has just one count. The chain uses TRBV10-2 and TRBJ2-7; D not resolved. V dropped 3 bases and J dropped 3 bases, with 9 bases sitting between them. The CDR3 consists of 13 residues. Germline CDR1 WSHSY, CDR2 SAAADI. This CDR3 reads CASSEQTFYEQYF. CDR3 nucleotides: TGCGCCAGCAGTGAACAGACTTTCTACGAGCAGTACTTC.

The rearrangement joins TRBV7-9 to TRBJ2-7; 7 bases match TRBD1. The germline gives CDR1 SEHNR, CDR2 FQNEAQ (reference sequence). After removal of 4 bases from V and 3 bases from J, the junction contained 15 bases not matched to a gene. This CDR3 is built from 17 residues. The CDR3 loop is CASSSNQGEGTLYEQYF. DNA of the CDR3: TGTGCCAGCAGCTCGAACCAGGGGGAAGGGACCCTCTACGAGCAGTACTTC.

For this clone: Other DNA sequences of this sample code for an identical CDR3. The chain has TRBV6-6 and TRBJ2-7; TRBD2 is a possible D gene (6 bases). The CDR3 has 13 amino acids. Germline lookup yields CDR1 MNHNY and CDR2 SVGAGI (reference sequence). V shed 5 bases and J shed 2 bases, with 10 bases lying between them. CDR3 sequence reads: CASSPGVTYEQYF. The CDR3 DNA follows: TGTGCCAGCAGTCCGGGAGTTACCTACGAGCAGTACTTC.

This clone was seen just once. The gene calls are TRBV6-1 and TRBJ1-4; D is unclear. CDR1 MNHNS and CDR2 SASEGT come from the germline V gene. The V end lost 3 bases, the J end lost 8 bases, and 13 bases lay between the germline ends. CDR3 length equals 14 residues. This CDR3 is CASSDLGSWEKLFF. The CDR3 DNA sequence: TGTGCCAGCAGTGATCTGGGTAGTTGGGAAAAACTGTTTTTT.

This chain connects TRBV19 to TRBJ2-1; no clear D. The CDR3 consists of 16 residues. Germline V gene sequence: CDR1 LNHDA, CDR2 SQIVND (reference sequence). The V end lost 0 bases, the J end lost 0 bases, and 9 bases lay between the germline ends. The CDR3 coding sequence is TGTGCCAGTAGTATAGATCACCAGAGCTCCTACAATGAGCAGTTCTTC. Amino acid sequence: CASSIDHQSSYNEQFF. The full variable domain, in which reference TRBV19 and TRBJ2-1 provide the parts outside the CDR3, is DGGITQSPKYLFRKEGQNVTLSCEQNLNHDAMYWYRQDPGQGLRLIYYSQIVNDFQKGDIAEGYSVSREKKESFPLTVTSAQKNPTAFYLCASSIDHQSSYNEQFFGPGTRLTVL.

The rearrangement links TRBV5-6 to TRBJ2-7; D is unclear. This CDR3 is built from 12 residues. Trimming took off 5 bases at V and 6 bases at J, with 12 bases between the two ends. Looked up from germline, CDR1 is SGHDT and CDR2 is YYEEEE. CDR3 nucleotides: TGTGCCAGCAGAAACGGCATTAGCGAGCAGTACTTC. Its protein is CASRNGISEQYF.

The chain employs TRBV25-1 and TRBJ2-5, with a possible D match to TRBD1 (5 bases). V was shortened by 1 base and J by 1 base, with 10 bases between the two germline ends. The CDR3 is 15 residues long. Germline lookup yields CDR1 MGHDK and CDR2 SYGVNS. In nucleotides, the CDR3 is TGTGCCAGCAGTGAATTACAGGAGTCCCAAGAGACCCAGTACTTC. Its translation: CASSELQESQETQYF. Complete variable domain (other parts from reference TRBV25-1 and TRBJ2-5): EADIYQTPRYLVIGTGKKITLECSQTMGHDKMYWYQQDPGMELHLIHYSYGVNSTEKGDLSSESTVSRIRTEHFPLTLESARPSHTSQYLCASSELQESQETQYFGPGTRLLVL.

The rearrangement joins TRBV4-1 to TRBJ2-7, with a tentative D call TRBD1 (7 bases). The CDR3 totals 15 residues. The germline CDR1 and CDR2 sequences are MGHRA and YSYEKL. V was trimmed by 1 base and J by 4 bases, leaving 14 bases between them. The CDR3, as DNA: TGCGCCAGCAGCCAAGTTTTGGAGGGGGCTTACGAGCAGTACTTC. This translates into CASSQVLEGAYEQYF.

The genes are TRBV4-3 and TRBJ2-1; 7 nucleotides align to TRBD1. Germline V gene data show CDR1 as LGHNA and CDR2 as YSLEER. The CDR3 has 14 amino acids. V shed 4 bases, J shed 8 bases, and the junction held 8 bases outside the gene matches. This CDR3 is CASSPEQGFYEQFF. The CDR3 DNA follows: TGCGCCAGCAGCCCCGAACAGGGGTTCTATGAGCAGTTCTTC.

The CDR3 spells CASSGTGKYGYTF. For the CDR3, the DNA is TGTGCCAGCAGCGGAACAGGGAAGTATGGCTACACCTTC. The chain couples TRBV28 to TRBJ1-2; perhaps TRBD1 as D (6 bases). The CDR3 is 13 residues long. The V end was cut by 6 bases, the J end by 5 bases, with 13 bases between. The germline V gene encodes CDR1 MDHEN and CDR2 SYDVKM.

This sequence joins TRBV6-1 and TRBJ1-2; a weak D match, TRBD1 (5 bases). V shed 2 bases and J shed 8 bases, with 9 bases lying between them. From germline, CDR1 is MNHNS and CDR2 SASEGT. The CDR3 contains 12 residues. The CDR3, as DNA: TGTGCCAGCAGTGAACCCCCAGGGGGCTACACCTTC. This codes for CASSEPPGGYTF.

V and J are TRBV4-3 and TRBJ2-7, with 8 bases that match TRBD2. Germline values: CDR1 LGHNA, CDR2 YSLEER. V shed 2 bases, J shed 3 bases, and the junction held 9 bases outside the gene matches. CDR3 length: 16 residues. The CDR3 loop reads CASSQSPLAGSYEQYF. Here the CDR3 DNA reads TGCGCCAGCAGCCAATCACCGCTAGCGGGCAGCTACGAGCAGTACTTC.

The V and J genes are TRBV30 and TRBJ2-7, with TRBD1 as a possible D gene (6 bases). V was clipped by 8 bases and J by 5 bases, with 16 bases between them. Germline V gene lookup returns CDR1 GTSNPN and CDR2 SVGIG (reference sequence). The CDR3 loop spans 12 amino acids. The CDR3 is CAGNQGIHEQYF. CDR3 DNA sequence: TGTGCCGGGAATCAGGGGATACACGAGCAGTACTTC.